The 16 T cell receptor beta chains below come from one sample, sequenced in a study of T cells in Graves' hyperthyroidism and ophthalmopathy. TCR beta CDR3 sequences were amplified from RNA transcripts. First-round RT-PCR with HTBI primers amplified the TCR CDR3 region. Each CDR3 protein is one row after TCRdb ran MiXCR on the multiplex PCR reads. The sample contains 550,000 to 650,000 distinct CDR3 sequences, roughly 15% of which appear only once. Specimen: blood. These receptors came from a woman aged 40 to 49 with Graves' hyperthyroidism.

The table lists this clonotype with many counts. The genes are TRBV2 and TRBJ2-1, with 8 nucleotides matching TRBD2. Trimming removed 5 bases from V and 7 bases from J; junction bases left unmatched: 7. The CDR3 covers 14 residues. Looked up from germline, CDR1 is SNHLY and CDR2 is FYNNEI. CDR3 DNA sequence: TGTGCCAGCAGTCCGGGACTAGGCCTAAATGAGCAGTTCTTC. Translation: CASSPGLGLNEQFF.

The chain couples TRBV19 to TRBJ2-7; D call uncertain. The CDR3 length is 13 residues. Trimming removed 0 bases at V and 3 bases at J, with 6 bases between. From germline, CDR1 is LNHDA and CDR2 SQIVND (reference sequence). CDR3: CASSIDKDYEQYF. CDR3 bases: TGTGCCAGTAGTATAGACAAAGACTACGAGCAGTACTTC.

This clonotype was counted ten times or more. This chain links TRBV5-1 with TRBJ2-2; D is undetermined. Trimming stripped 3 bases from V and 1 base from J, with 16 bases between. Germline loops: CDR1 SGHRS, CDR2 YFSETQ. This CDR3 region has 17 residues. The CDR3, as DNA: TGCGCCAGCAGCTCGCAAGGTGGGCAGATGAACACCGGGGAGCTGTTTTTT. It specifies CASSSQGGQMNTGELFF. The entire variable domain, with the rest obtained from reference TRBV5-1 and TRBJ2-2, is as follows: KAGVTQTPRYLIKTRGQQVTLSCSPISGHRSVSWYQQTPGQGLQFLFEYFSETQRNKGNFPGRFSGRQFSNSRSEMNVSTLELGDSALYLCASSSQGGQMNTGELFFGEGSRLTVL.

At least ten counts were recorded for this clonotype. The rearrangement links TRBV20-1 to TRBJ1-1; D unclear. The CDR3 runs to 14 residues. V lost 7 bases to trimming and J lost 3 bases, with 18 bases between them. Germline CDR1 is DFQATT and CDR2 is SNEGSKA (reference sequence). CDR3 amino acids: CSGDDSPTYTEAFF. CDR3 bases: TGCAGTGGTGACGATTCTCCAACATACACTGAAGCTTTCTTT.

Only a few counts were recorded for this clonotype. The V and J genes are TRBV20-1 and TRBJ2-3; TRBD2 agrees at 7 bases. CDR3 length equals 14 residues. CDR1 and CDR2 from the germline V gene are DFQATT and SNEGSKA (reference sequence). V lost 1 base to trimming and J lost 5 bases; unmatched junction nucleotides: 6. In DNA form, the CDR3 reads TGCAGTGCTAGAGTCGGGGCGGGAGTAGATACGCAGTATTTT. Its protein is CSARVGAGVDTQYF.

This clonotype appeared many times. This chain connects TRBV5-1 to TRBJ2-5; TRBD1 agrees at 8 bases. The V segment lost 4 bases and the J segment 5 bases; nucleotides outside the gene matches: 22. Looked up from germline, CDR1 is SGHRS and CDR2 is YFSETQ. The CDR3 sequence is 19 residues long. CDR3 region: CASSARGDRFVAGSETQYF. The CDR3 coding sequence is TGCGCCAGCAGCGCGAGAGGGGACAGGTTCGTCGCGGGTTCGGAGACCCAGTACTTC.

This clonotype was counted ten times or more. This chain links TRBV12-3 or TRBV12-4 with TRBJ2-3, with D maybe TRBD1 (6 bases). V was shortened by 9 bases and J by 5 bases, with 18 bases between the two germline ends. The CDR3 spans 14 residues. The CDR3 coding sequence is TGTGCCAGTCGTATCAGGGGTTCAGGAGATACGCAGTATTTT. This sequence encodes CASRIRGSGDTQYF.

This clonotype was detected only a few times. The V gene is TRBV7-3, the J gene TRBJ2-1; D possibly corresponds to TRBD2 (6 bases). Trimming cost V 5 bases and J 7 bases, with 15 bases left between them. The V gene's germline CDR1 is SGHTA and CDR2 FQGTGA. This CDR3 comprises 14 residues. In DNA, the CDR3 is TGTGCCAGCAGCCAGACCAGACTAGGAAATGAGCAGTTCTTC. As protein: CASSQTRLGNEQFF.

At least ten counts were recorded for this clonotype. V is TRBV28 and J is TRBJ2-3; TRBD1 matches at 8 bases. Germline assignment: CDR1 MDHEN and CDR2 SYDVKM. The V and J ends lost 6 bases and 3 bases, in that order; junction bases with no gene match: 5. The CDR3 consists of 14 residues. Written as DNA, the CDR3 is TGTGCCAGCAGAGGACAGGGATTTACAGATACGCAGTATTTT. Translating it yields CASRGQGFTDTQYF.

This clonotype showed up many times. The chain joins TRBV2 to TRBJ2-4, with D possibly being TRBD2 (5 bases). The CDR3 totals 12 residues. Germline V CDR1 and CDR2: SNHLY, FYNNEI. Trimming removed 6 bases from V and 8 bases from J, with 11 bases in between. CDR3 bases: TGTGCCAGCAGGGGAGTACCGGACATTCAGTACTTC. Residues: CASRGVPDIQYF.

The chain employs TRBV24-1 and TRBJ1-4, with 7 bases matching TRBD1. From germline, CDR1 is KGHDR and CDR2 SFDVKD. This CDR3 region has 15 residues. With 2 bases clipped from V and 8 bases from J, the junction kept 7 bases outside the gene matches. The CDR3 nucleotides read TGTGCCACCAGTGATTCTGGACAGGTGGTGGAAAAACTGTTTTTT. Amino acids: CATSDSGQVVEKLFF.

As concerns this clonotype: Since a much larger clone is just one base distant, this may be a read error. The V gene is TRBV10-3, the J gene TRBJ1-6; D remains unclear. The V gene's germline CDR1 is ENHRY and CDR2 SYGVKD. This CDR3 has 17 residues. Trimming shortened V by 4 bases and J by 9 bases, and 22 bases separated the two germline ends. CDR3 coding DNA: TGTGCCATCAGTGTTGCGGGCCGATACTTAGGGAGTTCACCCCTCCACTTT. Encoded protein: CAISVAGRYLGSSPLHF.

The sample holds many counts of this clonotype. The rearrangement uses TRBV10-2 and TRBJ1-1, with 8 bases fitting TRBD1. This CDR3 has 15 amino acids. V gave up 4 bases and J gave up 6 bases; unmatched junction bases: 10. Germline V CDR1 and CDR2: WSHSY, SAAADI. The CDR3 nucleotides read TGCGCCAGCAGTGTGGGGGGACAGGATGCGGCTGAAGCTTTCTTT. It yields the protein CASSVGGQDAAEAFF.

This clonotype was seen at least ten times. The chain carries TRBV7-9 and TRBJ2-2; no reliable D call. V gave up 7 bases and J gave up 3 bases, with 27 bases separating them. The CDR3 is 19 residues long. The V gene's germline CDR1 is SEHNR and CDR2 FQNEAQ (reference sequence). CDR3 bases: TGTGCCAGCAACCCTTTATTGGTTTCAAGCCGCTCGGACACCGGGGAGCTGTTTTTT. Protein product: CASNPLLVSSRSDTGELFF.

With regard to this clonotype: A single base separates this from a much larger clone, so it may be a read error. This chain connects TRBV3-1 to TRBJ2-2, with 9 bases aligning to TRBD2. The CDR3 has 18 amino acids. Germline V CDR1 and CDR2: LGHDT, YNNKEL (reference sequence). Here the CDR3 reads CTSSRQLAGPANTGELFF. In DNA, the CDR3 is TGTACCAGCAGCCGTCAACTAGCGGGTCCAGCGAACACCGGGGAGCTGTTTTTT.

The rearrangement joins TRBV6-1 to TRBJ1-3, with a possible D match to TRBD1 (5 bases). The ends were cut back, 7 bases at V and 0 bases at J, with 13 bases in the middle. CDR3 length: 15 amino acids. Looked up from germline, CDR1 is MNHNS and CDR2 is SASEGT. The CDR3 reads CASTSIRDSGNTIYF. DNA of the CDR3: TGTGCCAGCACCTCCATCAGGGACTCTGGAAACACCATATATTTT.